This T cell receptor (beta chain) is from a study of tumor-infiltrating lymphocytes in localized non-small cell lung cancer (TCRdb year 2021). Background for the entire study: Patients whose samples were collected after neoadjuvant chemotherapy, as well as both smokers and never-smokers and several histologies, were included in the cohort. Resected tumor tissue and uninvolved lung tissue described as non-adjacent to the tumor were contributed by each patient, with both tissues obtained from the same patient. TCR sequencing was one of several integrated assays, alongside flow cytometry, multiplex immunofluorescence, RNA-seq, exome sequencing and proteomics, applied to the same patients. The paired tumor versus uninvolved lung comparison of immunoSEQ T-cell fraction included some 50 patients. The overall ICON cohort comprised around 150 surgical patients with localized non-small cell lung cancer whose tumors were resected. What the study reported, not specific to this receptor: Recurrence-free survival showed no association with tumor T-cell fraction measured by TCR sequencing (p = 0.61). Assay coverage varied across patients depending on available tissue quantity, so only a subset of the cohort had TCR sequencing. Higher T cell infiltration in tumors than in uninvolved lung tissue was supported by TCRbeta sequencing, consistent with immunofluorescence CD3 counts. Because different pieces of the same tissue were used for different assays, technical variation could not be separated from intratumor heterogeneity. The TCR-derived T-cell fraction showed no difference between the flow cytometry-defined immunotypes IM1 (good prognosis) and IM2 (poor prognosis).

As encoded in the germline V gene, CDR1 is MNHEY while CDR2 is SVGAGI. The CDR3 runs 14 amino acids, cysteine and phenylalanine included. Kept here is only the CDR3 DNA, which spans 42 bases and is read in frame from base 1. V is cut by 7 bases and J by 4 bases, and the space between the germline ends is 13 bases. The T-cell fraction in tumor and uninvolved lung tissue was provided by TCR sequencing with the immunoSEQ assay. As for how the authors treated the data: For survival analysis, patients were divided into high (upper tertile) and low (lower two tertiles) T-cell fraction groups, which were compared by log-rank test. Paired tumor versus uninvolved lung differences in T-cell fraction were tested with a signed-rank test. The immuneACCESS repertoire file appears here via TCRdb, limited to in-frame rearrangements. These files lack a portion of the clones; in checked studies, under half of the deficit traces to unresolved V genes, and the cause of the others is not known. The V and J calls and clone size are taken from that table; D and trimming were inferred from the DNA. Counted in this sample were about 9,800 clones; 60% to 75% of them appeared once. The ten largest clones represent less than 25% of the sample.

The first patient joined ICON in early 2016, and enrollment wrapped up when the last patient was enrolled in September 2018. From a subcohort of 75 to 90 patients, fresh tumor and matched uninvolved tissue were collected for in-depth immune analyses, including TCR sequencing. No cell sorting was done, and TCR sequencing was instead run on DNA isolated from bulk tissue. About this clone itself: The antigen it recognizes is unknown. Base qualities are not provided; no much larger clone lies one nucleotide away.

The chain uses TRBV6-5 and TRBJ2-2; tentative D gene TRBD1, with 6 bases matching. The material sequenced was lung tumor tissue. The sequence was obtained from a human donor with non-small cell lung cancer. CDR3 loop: CASTPGHLTGELFF. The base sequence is TGTGCCAGCACTCCGGGACACCTCACCGGGGAGCTGTTTTTT.